The subject of this entry is one TCR beta chain. These data originate in a study of blood T cell repertoires in COVID-19. Study at large: From the United States, Italy and Spain came samples of acute and convalescent COVID-19. The analysed material was cDNA or gDNA that came from T cells, B-cell-depleted T cells, or PBMCs.

Authors' data handling: It was from reference gene primer amplification that nucleated cell counts were estimated. Method: immunoSEQ multiplex PCR; TCRdb's copy keeps in-frame clones and lacks some. The V and J calls and clone size are taken from that table; D and trimming were inferred from the DNA. The data contain 250,000 to 350,000 clones, roughly 83% of them singletons. The sequence was obtained from a woman aged 45-59 years with acute or convalescent COVID-19. The specimen was peripheral blood.

CDR3 DNA sequence: TGCGCCAGCAGAGGGGGTGGTGCAGATACGCAGTATTTT. This encodes CASRGGGADTQYF. This chain links TRBV5-1 with TRBJ2-3, with a tentative D call TRBD1 (6 bases). The CDR3 consists of 13 residues. Trimming took 5 bases from V and 4 from J, leaving 11 bases between them. Germline values: CDR1 SGHRS, CDR2 YFSETQ.